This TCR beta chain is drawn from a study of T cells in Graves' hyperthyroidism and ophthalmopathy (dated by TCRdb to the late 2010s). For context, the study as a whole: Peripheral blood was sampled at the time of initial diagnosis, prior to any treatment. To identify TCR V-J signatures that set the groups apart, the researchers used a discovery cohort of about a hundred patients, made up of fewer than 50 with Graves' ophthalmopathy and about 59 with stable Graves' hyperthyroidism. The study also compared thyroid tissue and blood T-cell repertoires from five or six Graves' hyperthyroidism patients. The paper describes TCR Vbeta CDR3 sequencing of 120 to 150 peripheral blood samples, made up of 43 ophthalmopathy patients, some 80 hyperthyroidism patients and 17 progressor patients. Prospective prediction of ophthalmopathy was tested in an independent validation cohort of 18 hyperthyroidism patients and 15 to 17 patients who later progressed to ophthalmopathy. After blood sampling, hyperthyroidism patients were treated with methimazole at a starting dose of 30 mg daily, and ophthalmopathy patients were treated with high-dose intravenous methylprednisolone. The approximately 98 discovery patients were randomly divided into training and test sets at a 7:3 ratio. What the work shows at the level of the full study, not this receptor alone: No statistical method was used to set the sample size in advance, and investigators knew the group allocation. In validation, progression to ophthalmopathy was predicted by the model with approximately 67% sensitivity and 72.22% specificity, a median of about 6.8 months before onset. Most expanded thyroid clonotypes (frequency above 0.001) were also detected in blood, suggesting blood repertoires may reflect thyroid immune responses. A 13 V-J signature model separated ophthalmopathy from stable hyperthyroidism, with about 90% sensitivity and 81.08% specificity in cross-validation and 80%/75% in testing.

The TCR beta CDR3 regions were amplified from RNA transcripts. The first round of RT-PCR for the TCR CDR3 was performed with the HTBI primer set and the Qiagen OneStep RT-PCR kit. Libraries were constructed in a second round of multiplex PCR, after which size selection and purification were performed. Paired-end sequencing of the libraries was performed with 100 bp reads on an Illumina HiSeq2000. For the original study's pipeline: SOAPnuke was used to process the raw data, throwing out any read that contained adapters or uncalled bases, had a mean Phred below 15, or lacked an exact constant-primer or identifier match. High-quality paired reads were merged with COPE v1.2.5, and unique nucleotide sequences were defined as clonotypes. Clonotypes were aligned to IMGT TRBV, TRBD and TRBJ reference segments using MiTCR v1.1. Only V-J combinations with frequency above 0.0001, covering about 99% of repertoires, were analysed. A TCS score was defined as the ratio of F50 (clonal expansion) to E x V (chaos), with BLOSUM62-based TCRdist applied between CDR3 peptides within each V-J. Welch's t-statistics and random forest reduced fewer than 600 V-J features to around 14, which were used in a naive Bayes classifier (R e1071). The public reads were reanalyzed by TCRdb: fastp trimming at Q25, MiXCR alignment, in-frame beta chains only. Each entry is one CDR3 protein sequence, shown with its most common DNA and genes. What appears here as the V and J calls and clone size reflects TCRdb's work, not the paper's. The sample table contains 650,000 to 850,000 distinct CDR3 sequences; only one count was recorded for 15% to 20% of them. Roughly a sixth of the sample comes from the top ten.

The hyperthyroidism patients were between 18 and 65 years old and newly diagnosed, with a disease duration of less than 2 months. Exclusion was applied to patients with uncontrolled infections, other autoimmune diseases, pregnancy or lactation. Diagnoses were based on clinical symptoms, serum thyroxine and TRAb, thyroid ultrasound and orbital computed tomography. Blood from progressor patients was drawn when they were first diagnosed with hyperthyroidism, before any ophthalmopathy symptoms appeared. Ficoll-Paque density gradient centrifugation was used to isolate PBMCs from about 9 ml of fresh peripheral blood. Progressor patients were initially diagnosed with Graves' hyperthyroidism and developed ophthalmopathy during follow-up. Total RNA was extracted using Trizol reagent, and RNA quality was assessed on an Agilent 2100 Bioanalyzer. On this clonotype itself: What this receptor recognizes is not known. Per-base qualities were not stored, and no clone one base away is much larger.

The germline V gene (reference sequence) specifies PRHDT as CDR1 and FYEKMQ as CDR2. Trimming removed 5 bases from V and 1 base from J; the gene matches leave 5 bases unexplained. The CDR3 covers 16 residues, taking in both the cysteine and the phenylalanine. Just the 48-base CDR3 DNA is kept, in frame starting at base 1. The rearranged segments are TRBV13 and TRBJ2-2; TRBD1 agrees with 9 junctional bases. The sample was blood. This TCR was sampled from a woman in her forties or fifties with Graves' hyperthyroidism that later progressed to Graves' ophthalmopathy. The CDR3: CASSQRTGVNTGELFF. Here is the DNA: TGTGCCAGCAGCCAAAGGACAGGGGTGAACACCGGGGAGCTGTTTTTT.